The rows below give T cell receptor beta chains drawn from one sample of a study of CD8 T cells in ankylosing spondylitis. Each CDR3 protein is one row after TCRdb ran MiXCR on the 5' RACE reads. The sample yields 800,000 to 900,000 distinct CDR3 sequences, about 11% seen once. The sample comprised blood, either unsorted or a sorted T cell fraction (not recorded which). The receptor set was obtained from a male donor with ankylosing spondylitis. CDR3s include the opening cysteine and the closing phenylalanine or tryptophan. D genes are given only for firm matches. For some rows the clone size is stated as once, few or many, or as a class when expanded; others skip it.

size: .
V: TRBV20-1
D: .
J: TRBJ2-2
DNA: TGCAGTGCTAGAGGGGGATCAGCCGCCGGGGAGCTGTTTTTT
CDR3: CSARGGSAAGELFF

size: many
V: TRBV20-1
D: TRBD1
J: TRBJ1-5
DNA: TGCAGTGCTACGGGACAGCTAAATCAGCCCCAGCATTTT
CDR3: CSATGQLNQPQHF

size: few
V: TRBV18
D: .
J: TRBJ2-1
DNA: TGTGCCAGCTCACCATCGGACAGATACAATGAGCAGTTCTTC
CDR3: CASSPSDRYNEQFF

size: many
V: TRBV11-2
D: TRBD2
J: TRBJ2-1
DNA: TGTGCCAGCAGCGAGGGGACTAGTGGGTATGAGCAGTTCTTC
CDR3: CASSEGTSGYEQFF

size: few
V: TRBV3-1
D: .
J: TRBJ2-5
DNA: TGTGCCAGCAGCCAAGATCGGAGATCCCAGTACTTC
CDR3: CASSQDRRSQYF

size: .
V: TRBV29-1
D: .
J: TRBJ1-2
DNA: TGCAGCGTTGAAGGTTACGGGACCTATGGCTACACCTTC
CDR3: CSVEGYGTYGYTF

size: few
V: TRBV20-1
D: .
J: TRBJ2-1
DNA: TGCAGTGCTAGCCCGGTAGGTAGGAGCAATGAGCAGTTCTTC
CDR3: CSASPVGRSNEQFF

size: .
V: TRBV20-1
D: .
J: TRBJ1-5
DNA: TGCAGTGCTAGAGGACCCCTCCGTAATCAGCCCCAGCATTTT
CDR3: CSARGPLRNQPQHF

size: .
V: TRBV15
D: .
J: TRBJ2-3
DNA: TGTGCCACCAGCAGAGGCCAGGGGAGCAGCACAGATACGCAGTATTTT
CDR3: CATSRGQGSSTDTQYF

size: many
V: TRBV7-2
D: .
J: TRBJ2-7
DNA: TGTGCCAGCAGCTTGTCAGGAGCCGGGTTATACGAGCAGTACTTC
CDR3: CASSLSGAGLYEQYF

size: many
V: TRBV5-1
D: .
J: TRBJ2-1
DNA: TGCGCCAGCAGCCGCGACCCAAGACAGTTAAGGGACAATGAGCAGTTCTTC
CDR3: CASSRDPRQLRDNEQFF

size: .
V: TRBV20-1
D: .
J: TRBJ2-5
DNA: TGCAGTGCGGCCCCTGTGGTAATTCAGGAGACCCAGTACTTC
CDR3: CSAAPVVIQETQYF

size: few
V: TRBV6-1
D: .
J: TRBJ1-4
DNA: TGTGCCAGCAGTGATCCGGCTGCAACTAATGAAAAACTGTTTTTT
CDR3: CASSDPAATNEKLFF

size: few
V: TRBV4-2
D: .
J: TRBJ2-1
DNA: TGTGCCAGCAGCCAAGAAAGGGTATACAATGAGCAGTTCTTC
CDR3: CASSQERVYNEQFF

size: .
V: TRBV11-2
D: TRBD2
J: TRBJ2-3
DNA: TGTGCCAGCAGCTTAAGAATGAAGACTAGCGGGGGTACTAGCACAGATACGCAGTATTTT
CDR3: CASSLRMKTSGGTSTDTQYF

size: few
V: TRBV20-1
D: TRBD1
J: TRBJ1-1
DNA: TGCAGTGCGTCCAGGGGGAATATGAACACTGAAGCTTTCTTT
CDR3: CSASRGNMNTEAFF

size: few
V: TRBV7-2
D: .
J: TRBJ2-7
DNA: TGTGCCAGCGAGCTTATGGGCCAGGGGGGTTCCGAGCAGTACTTC
CDR3: CASELMGQGGSEQYF

size: few
V: TRBV20-1
D: .
J: TRBJ1-1
DNA: TGCAGTGCTAGAGATCCCCCAACCGTTGAAGCTTTCTTT
CDR3: CSARDPPTVEAFF

size: few
V: TRBV6-1
D: TRBD2
J: TRBJ2-5
DNA: TGTGCCAGCAGTCTTCTAGCGGGAGGAAGCCAAGAGACCCAGTACTTC
CDR3: CASSLLAGGSQETQYF

size: few
V: TRBV6-1
D: .
J: TRBJ2-1
DNA: TGTGCCAGCATCAAGACAATCGACAATGAGCAGTTCTTC
CDR3: CASIKTIDNEQFF

size: many
V: TRBV20-1
D: TRBD2
J: TRBJ2-7
DNA: TGCAGTGCTAGAGTCCAAACTAGCGGGAGGGCCTACGAGCAGTACTTC
CDR3: CSARVQTSGRAYEQYF

size: few
V: TRBV20-1
D: .
J: TRBJ2-3
DNA: TGCAGTGCTAGAGATTCAGGGAGGGGGACAGATACGCAGTATTTT
CDR3: CSARDSGRGTDTQYF

size: once
V: TRBV3-1
D: TRBD1
J: TRBJ2-2
DNA: TGTGCCAGCACCACGACAGGGGCCGACACCGGGGAGCTGTTTTTT
CDR3: CASTTTGADTGELFF

size: few
V: TRBV5-1
D: .
J: TRBJ1-3
DNA: TGCGCCAGCAGCTTGGTCTTCACCCAGGGCGCTAACTCTGGAAACACCATATATTTT
CDR3: CASSLVFTQGANSGNTIYF

size: .
V: TRBV20-1
D: .
J: TRBJ2-5
DNA: TGCAGTGCTAGAGGGGGGGCCAGAGGAGAGACCCAGTACTTC
CDR3: CSARGGARGETQYF

size: many
V: TRBV20-1
D: TRBD2
J: TRBJ2-7
DNA: TGCAGTGCTAGGGTAGCGGGAGAGGACTACGAGCAGTACTTC
CDR3: CSARVAGEDYEQYF

size: once
V: TRBV9
D: .
J: TRBJ1-2
DNA: TGTGCCAGCAGCGTAGGTGGGACATGGGACTATGGCTACACCTTC
CDR3: CASSVGGTWDYGYTF

size: .
V: TRBV28
D: .
J: TRBJ1-2
DNA: TGTGCCAGCAGTACCCAAGGACGGAGTTATGGCTACACCTTC
CDR3: CASSTQGRSYGYTF

size: .
V: TRBV18
D: .
J: TRBJ2-7
DNA: TGTGCCAGCTCACCGGGGTCAGTCGGCTACGAGCAGTACTTC
CDR3: CASSPGSVGYEQYF